This T cell receptor (beta chain) was recorded in a study of regulatory T cells in long-lasting Graves disease (dated by TCRdb to the early 2020s). With regard to the full study: Antithyroid drugs had been taken for less than 3 months by newly diagnosed Graves' disease patients. Persistent Graves' disease patients were compared with newly diagnosed Graves' disease patients by peripheral blood TCR sequencing and RNA sequencing. The study was registered as a clinical trial and conducted in China. A total of 35 or so samples were covered by TCR sequencing, comprising some 13 persistent and about 20 newly diagnosed Graves' disease patients.

This clonotype has at least ten counts. It has no known antigen specificity. No base quality information exists; no much larger clone differs at one position. The germline V gene specifies SGHVS as CDR1 and FNYEAQ as CDR2. The CDR3 starts with the cysteine, ends with the phenylalanine, and has 19 residues. Only the CDR3 region is kept as DNA, spanning 57 bases read in frame from base 1. V loses 5 bases at its end and J loses 1 base; junction bases beyond the gene matches: 17. What the time point label conveys for this sample: newly diagnosed GD, antithyroid drugs for less than 3 months. For both TCR sequencing and RNA sequencing, RNA was extracted from PBMCs in TRIzol. Graves' disease was diagnosed according to American Thyroid Association guidelines. Patients for the study were recruited at an endocrinology department in Xi'an, China. From each patient, 8 to 10 milliliters of peripheral blood was collected into an EDTA anticoagulant tube. Ficoll Paque Plus density gradient separation was used to isolate PBMCs, and no further T cell sorting was performed. RNA quality was checked with an Agilent 2100 Bioanalyzer and agarose gel, and concentration with a NanoDrop 2000.

Paper-wide results and their limitations: TRBV28, TRBJ1-2 and TRBJ2-5 were preferentially used in persistent disease, while TRBV20-1 and TRBJ2-1 were favored in newly diagnosed disease. More public clonotypes were shared among persistent patients (fewer than 3,000) than among newly diagnosed patients (966). As a limitation, the authors acknowledged that the small sample size may reduce accuracy. Because the primary lesion, thyroid tissue, could not be accessed, the study looked at peripheral blood alone. Only the TCR beta chain was sequenced and analyzed. Persistent Graves' disease patients showed lower TCR Shannon entropy and fewer highly expanded clones than newly diagnosed patients, suggesting clonal expansion.

Library preparation employed multiplex PCR. Instrument on record: Illumina HiSeq 4000. To build TCR beta libraries, CDR3 regions were amplified by Arm-PCR using iRepertoire HTBI primers. Before sequencing, the PCR products went through gel purification. The authors' pipeline ran thus. Across samples, fewer than 70 TRBV and around 15 TRBJ segments were identified and used for gene usage analysis of CDR3 amino acid clonotypes. Filtered high-quality paired reads were merged into contigs using COPE and FqMerger. BLAST was used to align contigs to IMGT TRBV, TRBD and TRBJ reference genes, with CDR3 defined following IMGT. Any clonotype with a frequency above 0.1% was classified as a highly expanded clone. Shannon entropy was used to measure repertoire diversity, and the Gini coefficient was used to measure V-J evenness. Public clonotypes were defined as clonotypes shared by more than one individual. TCRdb passed the public sequencing reads through fastp at Q25 and MiXCR, retaining productive beta sequences. All rows with the same CDR3 protein become a single entry with the most common DNA and genes. What appears here as the V and J calls and clone size reflects TCRdb's work, not the paper's. The sample table holds roughly 420,000 distinct CDR3 sequences, of which 16% were seen once. Of the sample, roughly 10% falls within the top ten clones.

Another study also made use of these data, one on T cells in Graves' hyperthyroidism and ophthalmopathy. The second publication reports: Stable Graves' hyperthyroidism was defined as the absence of progression to ophthalmopathy over 18 months of follow-up. Hyperthyroidism patients were newly diagnosed, with disease duration under 2 months, and aged 18 to 65 years. The study excluded patients with uncontrolled infections, other autoimmune diseases, pregnancy or lactation. Clinical symptoms, serum thyroxine and TRAb, thyroid ultrasound, and orbital computed tomography formed the basis for the diagnoses. For the first round of RT-PCR on the TCR CDR3, the HTBI primer set was used together with the Qiagen OneStep RT-PCR kit. Blood samples also contained most of the expanded thyroid clonotypes (frequency above 0.001), which suggests that blood repertoires may reflect thyroid immune responses. Ophthalmopathy was separated from stable hyperthyroidism by a 13 V-J signature model, with about 86% sensitivity and about 81% specificity obtained in cross-validation and 80%/75% obtained in testing. In validation, the model predicted progression to ophthalmopathy a median of roughly six months before onset, with over 60% sensitivity and nearly 75% specificity. TCR V-J signatures able to tell the groups apart were searched for in a discovery cohort of 95 to 100 patients, of whom over 40 had Graves' ophthalmopathy and some 60 had stable Graves' hyperthyroidism. Prospective prediction of ophthalmopathy was tested in an independent validation cohort of 18 to 20 hyperthyroidism patients and approximately 17 patients who later progressed to ophthalmopathy. The approximately 98 discovery patients were randomly divided into training and test sets at a 7:3 ratio. In addition, the study compared T-cell repertoires in thyroid tissue and in blood from five to seven Graves' hyperthyroidism patients. After blood sampling, hyperthyroidism patients were treated with methimazole at a starting dose of 30 mg daily, and ophthalmopathy patients were treated with high-dose intravenous methylprednisolone. The libraries were constructed in a second round of multiplex PCR and then size-selected and purified. The libraries were sequenced on an Illumina HiSeq2000 using paired-end 100 bp reads. SOAPnuke was used to process the raw data, removing reads that contained adapters or uncalled bases, had a mean Phred below 15, or lacked an exact match to the constant primer or identifier. COPE v1.2.5 was used to merge high-quality paired reads, and clonotypes were defined as unique nucleotide sequences. MiTCR v1.1 was used to align clonotypes to the IMGT TRBV, TRBD and TRBJ reference segments. The analysis was restricted to V-J combinations with a frequency above 0.0001, which together covered roughly 99% of the repertoires. The TCS score was defined as F50 (clonal expansion) divided by E x V (chaos), with BLOSUM62-based TCRdist calculated between CDR3 peptides within each V-J. Welch's t-statistics and random forest reduced 514 V-J features to fewer than 15, which were used in a naive Bayes classifier (R e1071). Sample size was not statistically predetermined, and blinding of investigators to group allocation was not performed. The paper reports TCR Vbeta CDR3 sequencing of some 140 peripheral blood samples: under 45 ophthalmopathy, fewer than 80 hyperthyroidism and some 17 progressor patients.

The specimen comprised peripheral blood mononuclear cells (PBMCs), sampled at new diagnosis, from a patient treated with antithyroid drugs. The chain was built from TRBV7-6 and TRBJ2-5; TRBD2 agrees with 9 junctional bases. The clonotype originates from a woman aged 25 to 39 with Graves disease. Donor details come from another sample of the same person, matched by shared clones. The CDR3 in this case is CASSPLAGGPQRTQETQYF. The sequenced DNA is TGTGCCAGCAGCCCCTTGGCGGGAGGGCCGCAAAGAACCCAAGAGACCCAGTACTTC.